The present T cell receptor beta chain was sequenced within a study of human T cells and chemical hapten exposure. From whole blood left unfractionated, total RNA was extracted. TCRdb re-called the 5' RACE reads with MiXCR, one entry per CDR3 protein. Of fewer than 150,000 distinct CDR3 sequences detected, approximately 19% appear once; the ten largest clones hold around 2.8%. The CDR3 is 16 residues long. Trimming removed 4 bases from V and 3 bases from J; junction bases left unmatched: 8. The germline V gene has CDR1 SGHDN and CDR2 FVKESK. J is TRBJ2-1 and V is TRBV14; TRBD2 matches 8 bases. The receptor was derived from a human donor in good health. CDR3 bases: TGTGCCAGCAGCCGAACCGGGACTAGGGGCTACAATGAGCAGTTCTTC. Translated, it gives CASSRTGTRGYNEQFF.